This TCR beta chain was observed in a study of T cell responses to AZD1222 COVID-19 vaccine. Study context: Doses given second, at about 4 or about 12 weeks, were pooled. Study observations and caveats: The study identified only 6 or 7 AZD1222 recipients as seropositive at baseline. Donor demographics were predominantly white British with a female majority; clonal diversity may be underestimated.

Only in-frame clones appear in the TCRdb table, and some are missing; sequencing was by immunoSEQ multiplex PCR. This table has about 130,000 clones, about nine tenths appearing once. V was shortened by 6 bases and J by 3 bases, with 18 bases between the two germline ends. Per germline, CDR1 MNHEY and CDR2 SMNVEV (reference sequence). The CDR3 covers 16 residues. Note on this clone: Its antigen is as yet unknown.

The TCR sequence derives from an adult in good health. Sequencing was performed on peripheral blood, taken on day 0 of AZD1222 vaccination. The chain couples TRBV27 to TRBJ1-5; no reliable D call. The CDR3 loop is CASRPLPGSHNQPQHF. CDR3 sequence (DNA): TGTGCCAGCAGACCCCTACCGGGGTCCCACAATCAGCCCCAGCATTTT.